A selection of T cell receptor beta chains follows, all from one sample in a study of blood T cells in healthy people across ages. TCRdb reprocessed the 5' RACE reads via MiXCR and lists one record per CDR3 protein. This table has some 850,000 distinct CDR3 sequences, 20% to 30% appearing once. These data were also filed under a second study, of T cells of mothers and their children.

Sample: blood. Receptors were obtained from a boy younger than 18 in good health. The CDR3 runs from the conserved cysteine through the conserved F or W. D genes are given only for firm matches. Where a row states a size, it is once, few, many or the class of an expanded clone; other rows omit it.

D gene: .
clone size: .
J gene: TRBJ2-5
V gene: TRBV19
CDR3 DNA: TGTGCCAGCCGCAAGACAGGGGAGGGAGAGACCCAGTACTTC
CDR3 protein: CASRKTGEGETQYF

D gene: .
clone size: .
J gene: TRBJ2-5
V gene: TRBV7-9
CDR3 DNA: TGTGCCAGCAGCTCCAAGACATTCCAAGAGACCCAGTACTTC
CDR3 protein: CASSSKTFQETQYF

D gene: .
clone size: .
J gene: TRBJ2-7
V gene: TRBV4-1
CDR3 DNA: TGCGCCAGCAGCAAAGAATCCGGGACCGGAACCTACGAGCAGTACTTC
CDR3 protein: CASSKESGTGTYEQYF

D gene: TRBD2
clone size: few
J gene: TRBJ2-2
V gene: TRBV4-1
CDR3 DNA: TGCGCCAGCAGCCACGGGACTAGTTCATCCGGGGAGCTGTTTTTT
CDR3 protein: CASSHGTSSSGELFF

D gene: .
clone size: .
J gene: TRBJ2-5
V gene: TRBV29-1
CDR3 DNA: TGCAGCGCACAGGGCACAGACAGGCACCAAGAGACCCAGTACTTC
CDR3 protein: CSAQGTDRHQETQYF

D gene: .
clone size: .
J gene: TRBJ2-5
V gene: TRBV27
CDR3 DNA: TGTGCCAGCAGTTTATTAGGGGTACGGCGAGAGACCCAGTACTTC
CDR3 protein: CASSLLGVRRETQYF

D gene: .
clone size: .
J gene: TRBJ2-5
V gene: TRBV10-3
CDR3 DNA: TGTGCCATCAGTGAAGGGGGAAACCAAGAGACCCAGTACTTC
CDR3 protein: CAISEGGNQETQYF

D gene: TRBD2
clone size: .
J gene: TRBJ2-1
V gene: TRBV7-2
CDR3 DNA: TGTGCCAGCAGCTTACCGGGGGGGCCTCATGAGCAGTTCTTC
CDR3 protein: CASSLPGGPHEQFF

D gene: TRBD1
clone size: .
J gene: TRBJ1-6
V gene: TRBV2
CDR3 DNA: TGTGCCAGCAGGCCTCAGGGGGCGCTTTTACATTCACCCCTCCACTTT
CDR3 protein: CASRPQGALLHSPLHF

D gene: .
clone size: many
J gene: TRBJ1-5
V gene: TRBV4-1
CDR3 DNA: TGCGCCAGCAGCCAAGACAGGAATGGGGAGCCCCAGCATTTT
CDR3 protein: CASSQDRNGEPQHF

D gene: .
clone size: .
J gene: TRBJ2-5
V gene: TRBV4-2
CDR3 DNA: TGTGCCAGCAGCCCCCGGAGTAGCGAAGAGACCCAGTACTTC
CDR3 protein: CASSPRSSEETQYF

D gene: TRBD1
clone size: .
J gene: TRBJ1-1
V gene: TRBV7-9
CDR3 DNA: TGTGCCAGCAGCGGACAGGGTTTGGGGAACACTGAAGCTTTCTTT
CDR3 protein: CASSGQGLGNTEAFF

D gene: .
clone size: few
J gene: TRBJ2-5
V gene: TRBV27
CDR3 DNA: TGTGCCAGCAGTTTGGCCGGGACCCTCCAAGAGACCCAGTACTTC
CDR3 protein: CASSLAGTLQETQYF

D gene: .
clone size: few
J gene: TRBJ2-4
V gene: TRBV27
CDR3 DNA: TGTGCCAGCAGTGTATCCTCCAAAAACATTCAGTACTTC
CDR3 protein: CASSVSSKNIQYF

D gene: .
clone size: .
J gene: TRBJ2-7
V gene: TRBV27
CDR3 DNA: TGTGCCAGCAGTTTTCTCAGTTCCAGGGAGCAGTACTTC
CDR3 protein: CASSFLSSREQYF

D gene: TRBD2
clone size: .
J gene: TRBJ2-7
V gene: TRBV6-6
CDR3 DNA: TGTGCCAGCAGTTGGGCGGGGGACTCCTACGAGCAGTACTTC
CDR3 protein: CASSWAGDSYEQYF

D gene: TRBD2
clone size: .
J gene: TRBJ2-7
V gene: TRBV20-1
CDR3 DNA: TGCAGTGCTAGAGTCCACGTCCCCGGATTAGCGGGCAGCTCCTACGAGCAGTACTTC
CDR3 protein: CSARVHVPGLAGSSYEQYF

D gene: .
clone size: few
J gene: TRBJ1-4
V gene: TRBV12-5
CDR3 DNA: TGTGCTAGTGGTTTCGTGGTCGGAGCTAATGAAAAACTGTTTTTT
CDR3 protein: CASGFVVGANEKLFF

D gene: TRBD1
clone size: .
J gene: TRBJ2-1
V gene: TRBV4-1
CDR3 DNA: TGCGCCAGCAGCCAAGGCCCCCTACAGGGGGAGTACAATGAGCAGTTCTTC
CDR3 protein: CASSQGPLQGEYNEQFF

D gene: .
clone size: few
J gene: TRBJ2-5
V gene: TRBV20-1
CDR3 DNA: TGCAGTGCTACGATTGGCCCCCAAGAGACCCAGTACTTC
CDR3 protein: CSATIGPQETQYF

D gene: .
clone size: .
J gene: TRBJ2-3
V gene: TRBV4-2
CDR3 DNA: TGTGCCAGCAGCCAAGGCAGGGTCAGCACAGATACGCAGTATTTT
CDR3 protein: CASSQGRVSTDTQYF

D gene: .
clone size: few
J gene: TRBJ2-5
V gene: TRBV25-1
CDR3 DNA: TGTGCCAGCAGTGAATTGGATGATCGGCGGACCCTGAAGACCCAGTACTTC
CDR3 protein: CASSELDDRRTLKTQYF

D gene: .
clone size: few
J gene: TRBJ2-5
V gene: TRBV7-2
CDR3 DNA: TGTGCCAGCAGCGACAGGAGGGGCCAAGAGACCCAGTACTTC
CDR3 protein: CASSDRRGQETQYF

D gene: .
clone size: .
J gene: TRBJ2-7
V gene: TRBV10-3
CDR3 DNA: TGTGCCATCAGCCCTACAGGGTACGAGCAGTACTTC
CDR3 protein: CAISPTGYEQYF

D gene: TRBD1
clone size: .
J gene: TRBJ1-4
V gene: TRBV5-1
CDR3 DNA: TGCGCCAGCAGCTTGGTGGGACAGGTTAGTGAAAAACTGTTTTTT
CDR3 protein: CASSLVGQVSEKLFF

D gene: .
clone size: few
J gene: TRBJ1-2
V gene: TRBV29-1
CDR3 DNA: TGCAGCGTTGAGTCCATGGTGCGCAATGGCTACACCTTC
CDR3 protein: CSVESMVRNGYTF

D gene: .
clone size: .
J gene: TRBJ1-4
V gene: TRBV28
CDR3 DNA: TGTGCCAGCAGTTTGAGGAGGGAAAAACTGTTTTTT
CDR3 protein: CASSLRREKLFF

D gene: .
clone size: .
J gene: TRBJ2-1
V gene: TRBV5-1
CDR3 DNA: TGCGCCAGCAGCTTGGCAAGTGACAGGATTGATGAGCAGTTCTTC
CDR3 protein: CASSLASDRIDEQFF

D gene: .
clone size: few
J gene: TRBJ2-1
V gene: TRBV15
CDR3 DNA: TGTGCCACCAGCAGAGAAGGGGTGAACGAGCAGTTCTTC
CDR3 protein: CATSREGVNEQFF

D gene: TRBD1
clone size: .
J gene: TRBJ1-4
V gene: TRBV3-1
CDR3 DNA: TGTGCCAGCAGCCAAGACCGACAGGGGAATGAAAAACTGTTTTTT
CDR3 protein: CASSQDRQGNEKLFF

D gene: .
clone size: few
J gene: TRBJ1-1
V gene: TRBV4-1
CDR3 DNA: TGCGCCAGCAGCCAAGTAAGAGTAGTGGGCCCACTGAACACTGAAGCTTTCTTT
CDR3 protein: CASSQVRVVGPLNTEAFF

D gene: TRBD1
clone size: few
J gene: TRBJ1-1
V gene: TRBV4-1
CDR3 DNA: TGCGCCAGCAGCCAAGATCAGGGGGGGAACACTGAAGCTTTCTTT
CDR3 protein: CASSQDQGGNTEAFF

D gene: TRBD1
clone size: .
J gene: TRBJ1-1
V gene: TRBV7-6
CDR3 DNA: TGTGCCAGCAGCTGGGGGGGACAGGGGGCGCATGTAGGTGAAGCTTTCTTT
CDR3 protein: CASSWGGQGAHVGEAFF

D gene: TRBD2
clone size: once
J gene: TRBJ2-7
V gene: TRBV20-1
CDR3 DNA: TGCAGTGCTAGAGATTTCAGCGGGGGAGAGTACGAGCAGTACTTC
CDR3 protein: CSARDFSGGEYEQYF

D gene: TRBD1
clone size: .
J gene: TRBJ2-5
V gene: TRBV18
CDR3 DNA: TGTGCCAGCTCACCATTCACAGGGGGCCAAGAGACCCAGTACTTC
CDR3 protein: CASSPFTGGQETQYF

D gene: TRBD2
clone size: .
J gene: TRBJ2-5
V gene: TRBV20-1
CDR3 DNA: TGCAGTGCTAGGCGGGGGGGCCTCGGGGAGACCCAGTACTTC
CDR3 protein: CSARRGGLGETQYF

D gene: TRBD2
clone size: .
J gene: TRBJ2-7
V gene: TRBV6-5
CDR3 DNA: TGTGCCAGCAGCCCCACTGGGAGGGGCGACTACGAGCAGTACTTC
CDR3 protein: CASSPTGRGDYEQYF

D gene: .
clone size: .
J gene: TRBJ2-1
V gene: TRBV3-1
CDR3 DNA: TGTGCCAGCAGCCAAGAAGATGATGGCTCCTACAATGAGCAGTTCTTC
CDR3 protein: CASSQEDDGSYNEQFF

D gene: TRBD1
clone size: .
J gene: TRBJ1-5
V gene: TRBV6-1
CDR3 DNA: TGTGCCAGCGGGGACAGGTCTAGTCAGCCCCAGCATTTT
CDR3 protein: CASGDRSSQPQHF

D gene: .
clone size: many
J gene: TRBJ2-1
V gene: TRBV7-6
CDR3 DNA: TGTGCCAGCAGCTTAGGTCCTAAAGAGCAGTTCTTC
CDR3 protein: CASSLGPKEQFF

D gene: .
clone size: few
J gene: TRBJ2-1
V gene: TRBV4-1
CDR3 DNA: TGCGCCAGCAGCCACCTTCCCCTGTCCATCAGGGGAGTAGGTGATGAGCAGTTCTTC
CDR3 protein: CASSHLPLSIRGVGDEQFF

D gene: TRBD2
clone size: few
J gene: TRBJ2-1
V gene: TRBV30
CDR3 DNA: TGTGCCTGGAGGGGACTAGTCAACGGCAATGAGCAGTTCTTC
CDR3 protein: CAWRGLVNGNEQFF

D gene: .
clone size: .
J gene: TRBJ2-2
V gene: TRBV3-1
CDR3 DNA: TGTGCCAGCAGCCGACGGTGGGACACCGGGGAGCTGTTTTTT
CDR3 protein: CASSRRWDTGELFF

D gene: .
clone size: .
J gene: TRBJ1-1
V gene: TRBV7-9
CDR3 DNA: TGTGCCAGCAGCCCCCGACAGAAGAACACTGAAGCTTTCTTT
CDR3 protein: CASSPRQKNTEAFF